Listed below are T cell receptor beta chains from one sample, sequenced in a study of vaccination and CD4 T cells after COVID-19. Antigens of these TCRs are unknown. TCRdb ran MiXCR on the PCR reads and lists one entry per CDR3 protein. The data show more than 10,000 distinct CDR3 sequences, around 20% seen once. The sample here was CD4+ T cells from blood, cultured in vitro, taken after SARS-CoV-2 vaccination. Every receptor here comes from a human donor who had recovered from COVID-19. Both conserved end residues are part of each CDR3. D genes are given only for firm matches. The size field is filled for only some rows; it gives once, few, many or a size class.

-	-	TRBJ1-1	TRBV18	TGTGCCAGCTCACCCGTGGGAACTGAAGCTTTCTTT	CASSPVGTEAFF
-	-	TRBJ2-3	TRBV20-1	TGCAGTGCCCCGGGCCGCTCCCGAGGAGGGGATACGCAGTATTTT	CSAPGRSRGGDTQYF
few	TRBD2	TRBJ2-5	TRBV6-5	TGTGCCAGCAGTTACTCGGGCGGGAGGGTAGAGACCCAGTACTTC	CASSYSGGRVETQYF
few	TRBD2	TRBJ2-3	TRBV2	TGTGCCAGCAGGGGAGGGACTAGCACGATCGATACGCAGTATTTT	CASRGGTSTIDTQYF
-	TRBD2	TRBJ2-1	TRBV6-2/TRBV6-3	TGTGCCAGCAAGGGACTAGCGGGAGTGAATGAGCAGTTCTTC	CASKGLAGVNEQFF
few	-	TRBJ2-1	TRBV15	TGTGCCACCAGCAGTAGTAAATCAGGTGATGCCTACAATGAGCAGTTCTTC	CATSSSKSGDAYNEQFF
-	-	TRBJ1-2	TRBV28	TGTGCCAGCAGTTTAGTTAGGCAGGATGGCTACACCTTC	CASSLVRQDGYTF
-	TRBD2	TRBJ2-1	TRBV28	TGTGCCAGCAGTTTTGGGGGGGGGACCTACAATGAGCAGTTCTTC	CASSFGGGTYNEQFF
-	-	TRBJ2-5	TRBV28	TGTGCCAGTCAGGGGACCCAAGAGACCCAGTACTTC	CASQGTQETQYF
-	TRBD2	TRBJ2-1	TRBV19	TGTGCCAGTAGCCGTCTGGGACTAGCGGCCAATGAGCAGTTCTTC	CASSRLGLAANEQFF
-	-	TRBJ1-6	TRBV27	TGTGCCAGCAGTCCCGGAGGGTCCTATAATTCACCCCTCCACTTT	CASSPGGSYNSPLHF